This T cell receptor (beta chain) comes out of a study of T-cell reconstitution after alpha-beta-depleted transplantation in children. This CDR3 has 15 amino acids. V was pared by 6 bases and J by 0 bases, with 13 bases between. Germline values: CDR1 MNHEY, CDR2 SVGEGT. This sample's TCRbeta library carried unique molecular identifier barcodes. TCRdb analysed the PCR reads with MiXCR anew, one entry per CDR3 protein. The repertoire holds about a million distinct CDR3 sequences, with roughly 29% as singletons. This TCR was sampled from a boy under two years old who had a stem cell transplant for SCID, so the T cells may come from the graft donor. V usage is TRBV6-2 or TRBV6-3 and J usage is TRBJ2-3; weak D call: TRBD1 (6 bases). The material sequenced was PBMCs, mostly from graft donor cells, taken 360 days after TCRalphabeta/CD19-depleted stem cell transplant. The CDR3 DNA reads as TGTGCCAGCAGCCAAGACAGGCACAGCACAGATACGCAGTATTTT. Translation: CASSQDRHSTDTQYF.